One T cell receptor (beta chain) is described in this entry. This entry comes from a study of blood T cell repertoires in COVID-19. Looking at the study overall: Acute and convalescent COVID-19 samples came from the United States, Italy and Spain. The analysed material was cDNA or gDNA that came from T cells, B-cell-depleted T cells, or PBMCs.

As processed by the authors: Amplification of reference gene primers was used by the study to estimate nucleated cell counts. Using immunoSEQ multiplex PCR, the repertoire was profiled, and TCRdb retains in-frame clones only, with some absent. V and J calls and clone size are given by that table; D and trimming were obtained from the DNA. In the table there are 260,000 or so clones, roughly 80% of which are singletons. The CDR3 has 14 residues. V was clipped by 4 bases and J by 3 bases; unmatched bases: 3. Germline V gives CDR1 SGHTA, CDR2 FQGNSA. The V and J genes are TRBV7-2 and TRBJ2-1; 7 positions agree with TRBD2. The TCR comes from a woman in her sixties or seventies with acute or convalescent COVID-19. The sample was peripheral blood. The CDR3 sequence: CASSSPGGYNEQFF. CDR3 DNA sequence: TGTGCCAGCAGCTCCCCGGGAGGCTACAATGAGCAGTTCTTC. Together with reference TRBV7-2 and TRBJ2-1, the CDR3 gives the full variable domain: GAGVSQSPSNKVTEKGKDVELRCDPISGHTALYWYRQSLGQGLEFLIYFQGNSAPDKSGLPSDRFSAERTGGSVSTLTIQRTQQEDSAVYLCASSSPGGYNEQFFGPGTRLTVL.